This TCR beta chain was sequenced during a study of CD4 T cell repertoires in COVID-19. In the study overall: Other coronavirus spike proteins restimulated relabeled CFSE-low cells expanded with IL-2 for 10 days.

Notes on this clone: What it binds is not known.

Study-level results: Sharing of several most expanded SARS-CoV-2-reactive clonotypes across memory subsets suggested intraclonal diversification. Some SARS-CoV-2 clonotypes, between about 6.5 and 28%, recurred in SARS-CoV and/or HKU1 cultures.

Profiled with immunoSEQ multiplex PCR; TCRdb holds only in-frame clones, not every one. The sample includes about 25,000 clones, over 85% of them seen just once. These memory T cells were uncultured and sequenced directly after ex vivo isolation. With 0 bases removed from V and 2 bases from J, the gap between germline ends came to 10 bases. Germline CDR1 and CDR2: MDHEN and SYDVKM. This CDR3 is 16 amino acids long. The material sequenced was circulating follicular helper CD4+ T cells (cTfh) from blood, taken before the COVID-19 pandemic. The clonotype originates from a human donor who had COVID-19. The chain employs TRBV28 and TRBJ2-2; D gene ambiguous. This CDR3 reads CASSLWGSSNTGELFF. CDR3 nucleotides: TGTGCCAGCAGTTTATGGGGCAGCAGTAACACCGGGGAGCTGTTTTTT.